The present entry profiles one T cell receptor (beta chain) with its context. This entry comes from a study of shared clonotypes between healthy human individuals. This table comes from immunoSEQ multiplex PCR, and its TCRdb copy is limited to in-frame clones, with some not included. The data contain over 2,000,000 clones, just under 95% of them seen just once; the ten biggest clones take up about 1.6%. Only CD45RO-negative cells positively selected for CCR7 counted as naive CD8 cells, so terminally differentiated effector memory CD45RA+ cells were excluded. Germline loops: CDR1 MDHEN, CDR2 SYDVKM. The CDR3 is 12 residues long. Between the trimmed V and J ends, which lost 5 bases and 9 bases, there was a span of 11 bases.

The TCR comes from a man aged 18 to 30 in good health. Some clones in this sample may be carry-over from other donors' samples. V and J are TRBV28 and TRBJ2-1, with D tentatively TRBD2 (6 bases). The sequenced sample was naive CD8+ T cells from PBMCs. The CDR3 region is CASSLIGGEQFF. The CDR3 nucleotides read TGTGCCAGCAGTCTCATCGGGGGTGAGCAGTTCTTC.